The clone carrying this TCR beta chain was seen ten or more times. Its cognate antigen is unknown. The germline gives CDR1 MGHDK, CDR2 SYGVNS. The V end was cut by 4 bases, the J end by 6 bases, with 16 bases between. The CDR3 covers 14 residues. A library of TCRbeta sequences, prepared with unique molecular identifiers, was generated. Via MiXCR, TCRdb re-called the PCR reads, giving one row per CDR3 protein. The data contain tens of thousands of distinct CDR3 sequences, 5% to 7% of them singletons. These data originate in a study of T-cell reconstitution after alpha-beta-depleted transplantation in children. Study conclusions and caveats: Newly made T cells mostly supplied T-cell counts and diversity one year after transplant. Some patients' high day-60 TCRbeta diversity was attributed to recipient cells surviving conditioning.

The receptor comes from a male patient aged 5 to 17 who had a stem cell transplant for acute myeloid leukemia, so the T cells may come from the graft donor. This material consisted of PBMCs, mostly from graft donor cells, taken 180 days after TCRalphabeta/CD19-depleted stem cell transplant. This chain uses TRBV25-1 with TRBJ2-7, with D possibly matching TRBD1 (5 bases). The CDR3 sequence: CASSGPGPRGEQYF. In DNA form, the CDR3 reads TGTGCCAGCAGTGGACCGGGCCCTAGGGGCGAGCAGTACTTC.